This T cell receptor beta chain was sequenced during a study of human T cells and chemical hapten exposure. The sample's time point: pre-sensitization, week 0. Documented treatment: therapeutic diphenylcyclopropenone sensitization with weekly scalp DPC. One entry per CDR3 protein results from TCRdb running MiXCR on the RACE reads. Among under 400,000 distinct CDR3 sequences listed, about 5.1% were seen once. The CDR3 length is 14 residues. Trimming stripped 1 base from V and 5 bases from J, with 11 bases between. Germline V gene data show CDR1 as LGHDT and CDR2 as YNNKEL (reference sequence). This clonotype occurred many times.

The sequence was collected from a woman in her forties or fifties with alopecia areata. Some clones in this sample may be carry-over from other donors' samples. The material was whole blood, obtained in connection with sensitization to the hapten diphenylcyclopropenone (DPC). This chain connects TRBV3-1 to TRBJ2-5, with D unresolved. The CDR3 coding sequence is TGTGCCAGCAGCCAAGGACTCGGCTTGGAGACCCAGTACTTC. Translation: CASSQGLGLETQYF.